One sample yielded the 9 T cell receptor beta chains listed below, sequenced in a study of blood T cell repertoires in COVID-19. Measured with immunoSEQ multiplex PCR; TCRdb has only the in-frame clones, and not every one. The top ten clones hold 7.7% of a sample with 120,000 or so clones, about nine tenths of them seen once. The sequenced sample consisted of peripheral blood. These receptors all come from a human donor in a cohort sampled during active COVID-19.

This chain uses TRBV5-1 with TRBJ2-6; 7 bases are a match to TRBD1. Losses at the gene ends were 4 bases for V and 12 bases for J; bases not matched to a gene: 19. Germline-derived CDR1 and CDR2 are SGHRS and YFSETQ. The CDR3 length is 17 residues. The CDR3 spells CASSVNPGTAPTTVLTF. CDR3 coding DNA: TGCGCCAGCAGCGTCAATCCCGGGACAGCGCCGACCACCGTCCTGACTTTC.

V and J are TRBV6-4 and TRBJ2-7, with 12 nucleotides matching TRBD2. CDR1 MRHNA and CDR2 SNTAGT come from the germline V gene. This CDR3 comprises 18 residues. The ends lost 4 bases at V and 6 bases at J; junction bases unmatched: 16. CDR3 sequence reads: CASSVPGTSGRSSSEQYF. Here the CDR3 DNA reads TGTGCCAGCAGTGTTCCCGGGACTAGCGGGCGATCATCGTCCGAGCAGTACTTC.

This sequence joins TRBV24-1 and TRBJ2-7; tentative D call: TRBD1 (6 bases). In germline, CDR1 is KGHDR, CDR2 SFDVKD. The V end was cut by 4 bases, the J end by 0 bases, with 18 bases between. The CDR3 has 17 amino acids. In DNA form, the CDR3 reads TGTGCCACCAGTGACGGAAGGGGACACGCTACCTCCTACGAGCAGTACTTC. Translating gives CATSDGRGHATSYEQYF.

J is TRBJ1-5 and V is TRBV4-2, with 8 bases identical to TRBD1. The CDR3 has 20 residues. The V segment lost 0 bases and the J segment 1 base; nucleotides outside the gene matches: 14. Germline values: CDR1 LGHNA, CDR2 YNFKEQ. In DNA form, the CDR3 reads TGTGCCAGCAGCCAAGATGGGCAGGGGGCACTTATGGGGAGCAATCAGCCCCAGCATTTT. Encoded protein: CASSQDGQGALMGSNQPQHF.

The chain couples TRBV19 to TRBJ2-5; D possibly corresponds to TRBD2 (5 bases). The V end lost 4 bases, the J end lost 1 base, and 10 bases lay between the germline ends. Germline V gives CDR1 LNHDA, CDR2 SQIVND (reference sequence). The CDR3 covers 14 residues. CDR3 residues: CASSTQRRQETQYF. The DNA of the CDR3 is TGTGCCAGTAGTACCCAGCGGCGCCAAGAGACCCAGTACTTC.

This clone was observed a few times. This CDR3 reads CASSLEGAGWAYGYTF. DNA for the CDR3: TGTGCCAGCAGCTTAGAGGGCGCAGGGTGGGCCTATGGCTACACCTTC. The chain couples TRBV13 to TRBJ1-2, with D possibly matching TRBD1 (5 bases). This CDR3 is 16 amino acids long. Germline V lookup: CDR1 PRHDT, CDR2 FYEKMQ (reference sequence). V was trimmed by 1 base and J by 4 bases, leaving 16 bases between them. Full variable domain (remainder filled in from reference TRBV13 and TRBJ1-2): AAGVIQSPRHLIKEKRETATLKCYPIPRHDTVYWYQQGPGQDPQFLISFYEKMQSDKGSIPDRFSAQQFSDYHSELNMSSLELGDSALYFCASSLEGAGWAYGYTFGSGTRLTVV.

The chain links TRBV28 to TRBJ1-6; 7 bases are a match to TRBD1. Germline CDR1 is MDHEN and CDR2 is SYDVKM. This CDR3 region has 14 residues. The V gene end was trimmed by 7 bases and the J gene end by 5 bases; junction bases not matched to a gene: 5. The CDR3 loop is CASTPGQNNSPLHF. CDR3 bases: TGTGCCAGCACTCCGGGACAGAATAATTCACCCCTCCACTTT.

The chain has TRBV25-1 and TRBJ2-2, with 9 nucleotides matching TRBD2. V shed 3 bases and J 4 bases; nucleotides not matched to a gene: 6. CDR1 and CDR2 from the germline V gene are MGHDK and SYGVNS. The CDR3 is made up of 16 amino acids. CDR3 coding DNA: TGTGCCAGCAGTGATTCCGCACTAGCGGGCACCGGGGAGCTGTTTTTT. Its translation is CASSDSALAGTGELFF.

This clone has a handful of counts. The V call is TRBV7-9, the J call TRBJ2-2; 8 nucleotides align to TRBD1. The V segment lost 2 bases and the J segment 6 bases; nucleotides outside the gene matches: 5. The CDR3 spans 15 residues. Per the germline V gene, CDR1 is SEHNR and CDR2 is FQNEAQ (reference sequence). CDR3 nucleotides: TGTGCCAGCAGCTTATGGCCAGGGGGCGCCGGGGAGCTGTTTTTT. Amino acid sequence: CASSLWPGGAGELFF.